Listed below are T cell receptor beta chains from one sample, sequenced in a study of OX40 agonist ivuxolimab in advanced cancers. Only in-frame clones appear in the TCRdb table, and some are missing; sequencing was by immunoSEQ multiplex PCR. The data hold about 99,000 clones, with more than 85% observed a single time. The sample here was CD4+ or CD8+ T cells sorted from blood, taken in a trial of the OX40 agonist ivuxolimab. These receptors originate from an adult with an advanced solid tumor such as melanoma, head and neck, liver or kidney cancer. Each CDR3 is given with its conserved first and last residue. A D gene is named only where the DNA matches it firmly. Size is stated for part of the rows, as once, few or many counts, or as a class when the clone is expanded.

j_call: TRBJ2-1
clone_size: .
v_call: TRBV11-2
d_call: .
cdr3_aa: CASSLSTLPGQQFF
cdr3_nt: TGTGCCAGCAGCTTATCGACTCTTCCGGGCCAGCAGTTCTTC

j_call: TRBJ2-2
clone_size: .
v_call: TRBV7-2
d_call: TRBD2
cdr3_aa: CASSLFSSGNTGELFF
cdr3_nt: TGTGCCAGCAGCTTATTTTCTAGCGGGAACACCGGGGAGCTGTTTTTT

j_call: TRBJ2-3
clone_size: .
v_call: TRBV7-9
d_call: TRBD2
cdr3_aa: CASSQGQRLAASTDTQYF
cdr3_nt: TGTGCCAGCAGCCAGGGCCAAAGACTAGCGGCTAGCACAGATACGCAGTATTTT

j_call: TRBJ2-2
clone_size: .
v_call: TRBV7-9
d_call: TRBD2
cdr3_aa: CASRLTGGLNTGELFF
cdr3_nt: TGTGCCAGCAGACTAACGGGGGGGCTCAACACCGGGGAGCTGTTTTTT

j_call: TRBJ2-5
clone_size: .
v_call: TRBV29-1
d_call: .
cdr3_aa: CSVAPTAKQETQYF
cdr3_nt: TGCAGCGTTGCTCCGACGGCCAAACAAGAGACCCAGTACTTC

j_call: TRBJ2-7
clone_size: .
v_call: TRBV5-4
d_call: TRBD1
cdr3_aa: CASSLLGRGEQYF
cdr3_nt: TGTGCCAGCAGCTTGTTAGGCAGGGGGGAGCAGTACTTC

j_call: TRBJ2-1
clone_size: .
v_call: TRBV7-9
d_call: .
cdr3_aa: CASSLAPEGLLGSYNEQFF
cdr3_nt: TGTGCCAGCAGCTTAGCGCCCGAGGGCTTACTCGGGTCCTACAATGAGCAGTTCTTC

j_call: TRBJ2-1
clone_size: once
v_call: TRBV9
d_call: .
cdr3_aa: CASSVYDEQFF
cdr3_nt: TGTGCCAGCAGCGTTTATGATGAGCAGTTCTTC

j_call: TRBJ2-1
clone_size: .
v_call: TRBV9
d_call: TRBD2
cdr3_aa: CASSGSGSTYNEQFF
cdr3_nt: TGTGCCAGCAGCGGTAGCGGGAGTACATACAATGAGCAGTTCTTC

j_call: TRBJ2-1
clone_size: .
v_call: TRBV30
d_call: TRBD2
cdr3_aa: CAWSASGRPGYNEQFF
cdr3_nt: TGTGCCTGGAGTGCTAGCGGGAGGCCCGGGTACAATGAGCAGTTCTTC

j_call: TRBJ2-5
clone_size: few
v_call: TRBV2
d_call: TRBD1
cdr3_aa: CATRQGIETQYF
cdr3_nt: TGTGCCACCCGACAGGGTATAGAGACCCAGTACTTC

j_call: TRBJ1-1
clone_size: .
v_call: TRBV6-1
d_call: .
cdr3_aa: CASSPGGHRVAFF
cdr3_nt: TGTGCCAGCAGCCCGGGAGGGCACAGGGTCGCTTTCTTT

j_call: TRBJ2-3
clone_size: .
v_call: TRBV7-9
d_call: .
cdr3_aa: CASSSAAGSTDTQYF
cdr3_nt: TGTGCCAGCAGCTCCGCCGCGGGGAGCACAGATACGCAGTATTTT

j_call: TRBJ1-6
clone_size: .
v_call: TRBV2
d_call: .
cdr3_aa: CASSAVGYSYNSPLHF
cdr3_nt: TGTGCCAGCAGTGCCGTAGGGTACTCCTATAATTCACCCCTCCACTTT

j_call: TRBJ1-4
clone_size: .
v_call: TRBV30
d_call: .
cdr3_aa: CAWSVARGVEKLFF
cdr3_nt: TGTGCCTGGAGTGTAGCCAGGGGCGTTGAAAAACTGTTTTTT

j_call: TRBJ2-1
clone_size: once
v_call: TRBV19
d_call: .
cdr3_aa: CASSIVGYNEQFF
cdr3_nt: TGTGCCAGTAGTATAGTGGGTTACAATGAGCAGTTCTTC

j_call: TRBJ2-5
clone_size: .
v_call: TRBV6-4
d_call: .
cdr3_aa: CASSHDKGGRFSQETQYF
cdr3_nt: TGTGCCAGCAGCCACGATAAGGGGGGGCGCTTCTCTCAAGAGACCCAGTACTTC

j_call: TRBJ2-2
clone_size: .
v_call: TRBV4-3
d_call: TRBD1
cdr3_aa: CASAVGQADTGELFF
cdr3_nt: TGCGCCAGCGCCGTCGGACAGGCGGACACCGGGGAGCTGTTTTTT

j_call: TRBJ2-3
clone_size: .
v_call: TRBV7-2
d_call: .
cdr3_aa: CASSLQGMSDTQYF
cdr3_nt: TGTGCCAGCAGCTTGCAGGGGATGAGCGATACGCAGTATTTT

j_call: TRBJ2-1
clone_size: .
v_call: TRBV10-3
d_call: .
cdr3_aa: CAIAPVSYNEQFF
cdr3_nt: TGTGCCATCGCGCCCGTCTCCTACAATGAGCAGTTCTTC